This TCR beta chain was recorded in a study of CD8 T cells in ankylosing spondylitis. Overall study results and limits: A motif in TCR beta, a set of 8 or 9 highly homologous variants, appeared characteristic of ankylosing spondylitis blood.

Note on this clonotype: Antigen specificity is unknown.

MiXCR was run by TCRdb on the 5' RACE reads, yielding one entry per CDR3 protein. The sample consists of hundreds of thousands of distinct CDR3 sequences, about a quarter of them appearing once. Losses at the gene ends were 5 bases for V and 1 base for J; bases not matched to a gene: 5. Germline values: CDR1 SGHTA, CDR2 FQGTGA. The CDR3 has 15 amino acids. Sequencing was carried out using blood, either unsorted or a sorted T cell fraction (not recorded which). The origin of this receptor is a male donor with ankylosing spondylitis or in good health (not recorded which). The chain recombines TRBV7-3 with TRBJ2-3; 8 positions match TRBD1. The CDR3 reads CASSTRGQGTDTQYF. The CDR3 DNA reads TGTGCCAGCAGCACAAGGGGACAGGGCACAGATACGCAGTATTTT.